Listed below are T cell receptor beta chains from one sample, sequenced in a study of blood T cell repertoires in COVID-19. Sequencing was performed with immunoSEQ multiplex PCR; in TCRdb, only in-frame clones are kept and a portion is missing. In the table there are approximately 50,000 clones, 90% of which are singletons. The material sequenced was peripheral blood. These receptors were obtained from a human donor in a cohort sampled during active COVID-19. Both conserved end residues are part of each CDR3. A D gene is named only where the DNA matches it firmly. A clone size is listed for some rows: how often the clone was seen (once, few, many), or a class if it is expanded.

size: -
V: TRBV6-6
D: -
J: TRBJ2-2
DNA: TGTGCCAGCAGTACTAGCCCGAACACCGGGGAGCTGTTTTTT
CDR3: CASSTSPNTGELFF

size: -
V: TRBV12-2
D: -
J: TRBJ1-4
DNA: TGTGCAAAACGTTCCCCAGGGATCAACGAAAAACTGTTTTTT
CDR3: CAKRSPGINEKLFF

size: -
V: TRBV6-2/TRBV6-3
D: -
J: TRBJ1-2
DNA: TGTGCCAGCAGTTGGGGGGGCTATGGCTACACCTTC
CDR3: CASSWGGYGYTF

size: -
V: TRBV30
D: TRBD1
J: TRBJ2-3
DNA: TGTGCCTGGAGCGCCGGGACAGGATTTTCCGATACGCAGTATTTT
CDR3: CAWSAGTGFSDTQYF

size: once
V: TRBV28
D: -
J: TRBJ2-7
DNA: TGTGCCAGCAGGCGGAGCGGGTCCTACGAGCAGTACTTC
CDR3: CASRRSGSYEQYF

size: -
V: TRBV19
D: TRBD1
J: TRBJ1-5
DNA: TGTGCCAGTCTCCCGGGACAGGGGCTTAGCAATCAGCCCCAGCATTTT
CDR3: CASLPGQGLSNQPQHF

size: -
V: TRBV5-1
D: TRBD1
J: TRBJ1-2
DNA: TGCGCCAGCAGCCCAGGACAGGGCAACTATGGCTACACCTTC
CDR3: CASSPGQGNYGYTF

size: few
V: TRBV7-6
D: -
J: TRBJ2-1
DNA: TGTGCCAGCAGCTTAGTCGGGGAGGCGGGACAGCAGTTCTTC
CDR3: CASSLVGEAGQQFF

size: -
V: TRBV6-6
D: -
J: TRBJ2-5
DNA: TGTGCCAGCTGGGACAGGCGGGGGAGGGAGACCCAGTACTTC
CDR3: CASWDRRGRETQYF

size: -
V: TRBV7-2
D: TRBD2
J: TRBJ2-5
DNA: TGTGCCAGCAGCTTAGCGGGCCAGCGGGGTCAAGAGACCCAGTACTTC
CDR3: CASSLAGQRGQETQYF

size: -
V: TRBV2
D: TRBD1
J: TRBJ1-5
DNA: TGTGCCAGCAGGGGACAGGCTCACAATCAGCCCCAGCATTTT
CDR3: CASRGQAHNQPQHF

size: -
V: TRBV3-1/TRBV3-2
D: TRBD1
J: TRBJ1-2
DNA: TGTGCCAGCAGCCAAGTTCAGTCAGGGGGTGGCTACACCTTC
CDR3: CASSQVQSGGGYTF

size: -
V: TRBV28
D: TRBD2
J: TRBJ2-3
DNA: TGTGCCAGCAGTGCCCCACGGCGGGAGGTCCCTTACGCGCAGTATTTT
CDR3: CASSAPRREVPYAQYF

size: -
V: TRBV28
D: -
J: TRBJ2-7
DNA: TGTGCCAGCAGTTGGACGGGAGTCCACGAGCAGTACTTC
CDR3: CASSWTGVHEQYF

size: -
V: TRBV5-1
D: -
J: TRBJ2-3
DNA: TGCGCCAGCAGGCCAGGTTCAGATACGCAGTATTTT
CDR3: CASRPGSDTQYF

size: once
V: TRBV20-1
D: -
J: TRBJ1-1
DNA: TGCAGTGCTAGAGATCCGAGTGAAGCTTTCTTT
CDR3: CSARDPSEAFF

size: -
V: TRBV24-1
D: TRBD1
J: TRBJ2-7
DNA: TGTGCCACCCCTCCGGGACAGGGGGCGAGCTCCTACGAGCAGTACTTC
CDR3: CATPPGQGASSYEQYF

size: -
V: TRBV11-3
D: -
J: TRBJ2-5
DNA: TGTGCCAGCAGCTTAGGGACTACCGACCCAGAGACCCAGTACTTC
CDR3: CASSLGTTDPETQYF

size: -
V: TRBV7-6
D: TRBD2
J: TRBJ2-7
DNA: TGTGCCAGCAGCTTGACTAGCGCAGAGCAGTACTTC
CDR3: CASSLTSAEQYF

size: -
V: TRBV18
D: -
J: TRBJ1-2
DNA: TGTGCCAGCTCACCGCAAGACAGTTATGGCTACACCTTC
CDR3: CASSPQDSYGYTF

size: -
V: TRBV7-9
D: -
J: TRBJ1-2
DNA: TGTGCCAGCAGCTTAGCACAGCCACCCTATGGCTACACCTTC
CDR3: CASSLAQPPYGYTF

size: -
V: TRBV12-3/TRBV12-4
D: -
J: TRBJ1-1
DNA: TGTGCCAGCACCTGGGAGACGAACACTGAAGCTTTCTTT
CDR3: CASTWETNTEAFF

size: -
V: TRBV28
D: -
J: TRBJ1-1
DNA: TGTGCCAGCAGCCCCCCTGGGGCAGAAGCTTTCTTT
CDR3: CASSPPGAEAFF

size: few
V: TRBV6-5
D: -
J: TRBJ1-5
DNA: TGTGCCAGCAGTAGGAGCGTTCAGGGGCAGCCCCAGCATTTT
CDR3: CASSRSVQGQPQHF

size: -
V: TRBV11-2
D: -
J: TRBJ2-1
DNA: TGTGCCAGCAGCCGCCCCAGCGGAGCCTACAATGAGCAGTTCTTC
CDR3: CASSRPSGAYNEQFF

size: -
V: TRBV7-9
D: TRBD1
J: TRBJ1-1
DNA: TGTGCCAGCAGCTTAAACAGGGGGAGGACTGAAGCTTTCTTT
CDR3: CASSLNRGRTEAFF

size: -
V: TRBV12-3/TRBV12-4
D: -
J: TRBJ2-5
DNA: TGTGCCAGCAGTAGACAGGTCCAAGAGACCCAGTACTTC
CDR3: CASSRQVQETQYF

size: -
V: TRBV30
D: -
J: TRBJ1-4
DNA: TGTGCCTGGAGTAGAACAGCTACAAATGAAAAACTGTTTTTT
CDR3: CAWSRTATNEKLFF

size: -
V: TRBV5-1
D: TRBD2
J: TRBJ2-5
DNA: TGCGCCAGCAGCTCCCTTCTAGCGGGAGGGGGGGAGACCCAGTACTTC
CDR3: CASSSLLAGGGETQYF

size: -
V: TRBV19
D: TRBD1
J: TRBJ2-1
DNA: TGTGCCAGACACAGGGGGAATGAGCAGTTCTTC
CDR3: CARHRGNEQFF

size: once
V: TRBV6-5
D: -
J: TRBJ1-3
DNA: TGTGCCAGCAGTTACAGCATTCCGAGCTCTGGAAACACCATATATTTT
CDR3: CASSYSIPSSGNTIYF

size: -
V: TRBV4-1
D: -
J: TRBJ1-3
DNA: TGCGCCAGCAGCCAAGCAAGGGGGTCTGGAAACACCATATATTTT
CDR3: CASSQARGSGNTIYF

size: -
V: TRBV11-3
D: -
J: TRBJ2-3
DNA: TGTGCCAGCACCCTCGGGGGAGTAACAGATACGCAGTATTTT
CDR3: CASTLGGVTDTQYF

size: -
V: TRBV29-1
D: -
J: TRBJ1-2
DNA: TGCAGCGTCGCGACAGTGGAGTATGGCTACACCTTC
CDR3: CSVATVEYGYTF

size: -
V: TRBV7-9
D: -
J: TRBJ2-2
DNA: TGTGCCAGCAGCTTAACGGGAGTAACCGGGGAGCTGTTTTTT
CDR3: CASSLTGVTGELFF

size: -
V: TRBV5-1
D: -
J: TRBJ1-4
DNA: TGCGCCAGCAGCTTAGTCCCAGGAGGGAATAATGAAAAACTGTTTTTT
CDR3: CASSLVPGGNNEKLFF

size: -
V: TRBV9
D: -
J: TRBJ2-3
DNA: TGTGCCAGCAGCAACCCTTTTGAGGATACGCAGTATTTT
CDR3: CASSNPFEDTQYF

size: -
V: TRBV6-6
D: -
J: TRBJ2-4
DNA: TGTGCCAGCAGTTATTTGGGGGGGCTCGAAAACATTCAGTACTTC
CDR3: CASSYLGGLENIQYF

size: -
V: TRBV5-4
D: -
J: TRBJ2-3
DNA: TGTGCCAGCAGCCCCACTAGTTCTGATACGCAGTATTTT
CDR3: CASSPTSSDTQYF

size: -
V: TRBV9
D: TRBD1
J: TRBJ2-6
DNA: TGTGCCAGCAGCGTGGGACAGAACTCTGGGGCCAACGTCCTGACTTTC
CDR3: CASSVGQNSGANVLTF

size: -
V: TRBV6-5
D: -
J: TRBJ1-5
DNA: TGTGCCAGCTTCAGTGGGGGGTTCTCGGGACCCCAGCATTTT
CDR3: CASFSGGFSGPQHF

size: -
V: TRBV28
D: -
J: TRBJ2-6
DNA: TGTGCCAGCAGTGTTCGAGGACAGCACTCTGGGGCCAACGTCCTGACTTTC
CDR3: CASSVRGQHSGANVLTF

size: -
V: TRBV19
D: -
J: TRBJ1-2
DNA: TGTGCCAGTAGTATAGAGGAGGGGAACTATGGCTACACCTTC
CDR3: CASSIEEGNYGYTF

size: -
V: TRBV28
D: TRBD2
J: TRBJ2-5
DNA: TGTGCCAGCACTAAATGGGGGCTAGCGGGAGGGCCGAGTGAGACCCAGTACTTC
CDR3: CASTKWGLAGGPSETQYF

size: -
V: TRBV29-1
D: -
J: TRBJ1-4
DNA: TGCAGCGTTGAAGATGGCCGGGGTCGGCCGGGGGAAAAACTGTTTTTT
CDR3: CSVEDGRGRPGEKLFF

size: -
V: TRBV19
D: -
J: TRBJ1-1
DNA: TGTGCCAGTAGTTCCCACTCGGGGAGGACTGAAGCTTTCTTT
CDR3: CASSSHSGRTEAFF

size: -
V: TRBV5-1
D: TRBD1
J: TRBJ1-1
DNA: TGCGCCAGCAGCCGGACAGGGGAGGATGAAGCTTTCTTT
CDR3: CASSRTGEDEAFF

size: -
V: TRBV11-2
D: -
J: TRBJ1-2
DNA: TGTGCCAGCAGCTTAGCGCCTCAGGTTAACTATGGCTACACCTTC
CDR3: CASSLAPQVNYGYTF

size: -
V: TRBV28
D: -
J: TRBJ1-5
DNA: TGTGCCAGCAGTCGGAGACAGGCATATAGCAATCAGCCCCAGCATTTT
CDR3: CASSRRQAYSNQPQHF

size: -
V: TRBV5-5
D: -
J: TRBJ1-3
DNA: TGTGCCAGCAGCTTGGCCGGGTCTGGAAACACCATATATTTT
CDR3: CASSLAGSGNTIYF

size: -
V: TRBV18
D: TRBD1
J: TRBJ2-7
DNA: TGTGCCAGCTCACCGGCCAACAGGGGCCTCTCCTACGAGCAGTACTTC
CDR3: CASSPANRGLSYEQYF

size: -
V: TRBV11-1
D: TRBD2
J: TRBJ2-5
DNA: TGTGCCAGCAGCGGGACTAGAGGAGAGACCCAGTACTTC
CDR3: CASSGTRGETQYF

size: few
V: TRBV7-3
D: TRBD2
J: TRBJ2-7
DNA: TGTGCCAGCAGTCAGCTAGCGGGAGGTCCCTACGAGCAGTACTTC
CDR3: CASSQLAGGPYEQYF

size: -
V: TRBV5-4
D: TRBD1
J: TRBJ1-1
DNA: TGTGCCAGCAGTCCAAGAGGGACAGACACTGAAGCTTTCTTT
CDR3: CASSPRGTDTEAFF

size: once
V: TRBV9
D: -
J: TRBJ2-3
DNA: TGTGCCAGCAGCGCATTTACAGATACGCAGTATTTT
CDR3: CASSAFTDTQYF